This TCR beta chain was captured by sequencing in a study of response to subunit inactivated influenza vaccine. Study conclusions and caveats: Each seasonal influenza vaccination, the authors suggested, recruits few new T cells.

TCRdb re-analysed the RT-PCR reads in MiXCR, keeping a single row per CDR3 protein. The repertoire holds over 650,000 distinct CDR3 sequences, roughly 20% seen once, with approximately 10% in the top ten. Germline V CDR1 and CDR2: MNHNS, SASEGT. CDR3 length: 14 residues. Unmatched junction bases numbered 5, after V lost 4 bases and J lost 7 bases. As concerns this clonotype: Its antigen is undetermined.

The sequence derives from a man between 45 and 60 years old who received an inactivated influenza vaccine. The material was PBMCs from blood, obtained approximately 5 days after vaccination. The V gene is TRBV6-1, the J gene TRBJ1-3; 9 nucleotides align to TRBD1. DNA for the CDR3: TGTGCCAGCAGTGGTCGGACAGGGGTGAACACCATATATTTT. This codes for CASSGRTGVNTIYF.